Shown below are 23 T cell receptor beta chains from a single sample sequenced in a study of T cell responses to AZD1222 COVID-19 vaccine. Clones were read by immunoSEQ multiplex PCR, and TCRdb kept only the in-frame ones, dropping some. Of some 100,000 clones in the sample, around nine tenths were seen once. The sequenced sample was peripheral blood, obtained on day 0 of AZD1222 vaccination. These receptors originate from an adult in good health.

This chain connects TRBV25-1 to TRBJ1-6; D possibly corresponds to TRBD1 (5 bases). This CDR3 is built from 13 residues. Germline loops: CDR1 MGHDK, CDR2 SYGVNS. V was pared by 6 bases and J by 7 bases, with 10 bases between. As DNA, the CDR3 is TGTGCCAGCAGGCAGGGTGGGAATTCACCCCTCCACTTT. This encodes CASRQGGNSPLHF.

The rearrangement links TRBV7-9 to TRBJ1-4; D may be TRBD1 (5 bases). The CDR3 has 15 amino acids. Germline assignment: CDR1 SEHNR and CDR2 FQNEAQ (reference sequence). Trimming cost V 2 bases and J 6 bases, with 13 bases left between them. The chain's CDR3 is CASSLSLRADEKLFF. The CDR3 DNA sequence: TGTGCCAGCAGCTTAAGTCTCAGGGCAGATGAAAAACTGTTTTTT.

This chain uses TRBV2 with TRBJ1-2, with D possibly matching TRBD1 (6 bases). The CDR3 contains 13 residues. Germline V gene sequence: CDR1 SNHLY, CDR2 FYNNEI. Between the trimmed V and J ends, which lost 6 bases and 7 bases, there was a span of 15 bases. CDR3 region: CASRGQSQSGYTF. In DNA form, the CDR3 reads TGTGCCAGCAGAGGACAGTCCCAGAGTGGCTACACCTTC.

The chain combines TRBV29-1 with TRBJ1-5; D not resolved. This CDR3 comprises 13 residues. Trimming cost V 4 bases and J 6 bases, with 13 bases left between them. Looked up from germline, CDR1 is SQVTM and CDR2 is ANQGSEA. CDR3 DNA sequence: TGCAGCGTTGGGACCTTTGATGGTCAGCCCCAGCATTTT. Its protein is CSVGTFDGQPQHF. Full variable domain (missing parts from reference TRBV29-1 and TRBJ1-5): SAVISQKPSRDICQRGTSLTIQCQVDSQVTMMFWYRQQPGQSLTLIATANQGSEATYESGFVIDKFPISRPNLTFSTLTVSNMSPEDSSIYLCSVGTFDGQPQHFGDGTRLSIL.

CDR3 sequence reads: CASSPDGRGFGYTF. Here the CDR3 DNA reads TGCGCCAGCAGCCCGGACGGCCGGGGGTTTGGCTACACCTTC. This sequence joins TRBV10-1 and TRBJ1-2; D is perhaps TRBD1 (5 bases). The CDR3 totals 14 residues. V was pared by 6 bases and J by 7 bases, with 18 bases between. The germline CDR1 and CDR2 sequences are WNHNN and SYGVQD (reference sequence).

The rearrangement uses TRBV7-2 and TRBJ1-1; the D gene is possibly TRBD1 (5 bases). V was shortened by 0 bases and J by 5 bases, with 13 bases between the two germline ends. Per the germline V gene, CDR1 is SGHTA and CDR2 is FQGNSA. CDR3 size: 15 residues. The CDR3 protein is CASSLAGQGWTEAFF. The CDR3 nucleotides read TGTGCCAGCAGCTTAGCGGGGCAGGGATGGACTGAAGCTTTCTTT.

J is TRBJ1-1 and V is TRBV5-1; D is unresolved. V lost 3 bases to trimming and J lost 1 base, with 7 bases between them. The germline V gene encodes CDR1 SGHRS and CDR2 YFSETQ. The CDR3 length is 13 residues. The CDR3 spells CASSSRGNTEAFF. The DNA for the CDR3 is TGCGCCAGCAGCTCCCGAGGGAACACTGAAGCTTTCTTT.

This clone has more than one count but fewer than ten. V and J are TRBV5-5 and TRBJ2-7, with TRBD2 identical over 7 bases. CDR3 length: 13 amino acids. Per germline, CDR1 SGHKS and CDR2 YYEKEE (reference sequence). V was clipped by 0 bases and J by 7 bases; unmatched bases: 4. The CDR3 sequence is CASSLVGAGEQYF. CDR3 nucleotide sequence: TGTGCCAGCAGCTTGGTGGGAGCGGGAGAGCAGTACTTC.

The chain joins TRBV27 to TRBJ2-5, with D perhaps TRBD1 or TRBD2 (5 bases each). V lost 1 base and J lost 7, with 13 bases in between. CDR3 length equals 14 residues. Germline assignment: CDR1 MNHEY and CDR2 SMNVEV (reference sequence). CDR3 sequence: CASSLWGDSVTQYF. The CDR3 DNA sequence: TGTGCCAGCAGTTTATGGGGAGACAGCGTGACCCAGTACTTC.

Here the CDR3 reads CASSVAYRSNTGELFF. CDR3 bases: TGTGCCAGCAGCGTAGCTTACAGATCGAACACCGGGGAGCTGTTTTTT. V is TRBV9 and J is TRBJ2-2; D not resolved. This CDR3 comprises 16 residues. Germline CDR1 SGDLS, CDR2 YYNGEE. Trimming took 0 bases from V and 0 from J, leaving 9 bases between them.

The chain combines TRBV4-1 with TRBJ2-1; no definite D call. Trimming pared 0 bases from V and 9 bases from J, leaving 21 bases between. Germline V CDR1 and CDR2: MGHRA, YSYEKL. The CDR3 contains 17 residues. The CDR3 spells CASSQEPGLRTKGEQFF. For the CDR3, the DNA is TGCGCCAGCAGCCAAGAACCGGGTTTACGCACTAAGGGTGAGCAGTTCTTC.

This clone was found a few times. The rearrangement joins TRBV5-4 to TRBJ2-2, with TRBD1 identical over 8 bases. CDR1 and CDR2 from the germline V gene are SGHNT and YYREEE (reference sequence). CDR3 length equals 15 residues. The V and J ends lost 5 bases and 4 bases, in that order; junction bases with no gene match: 7. CDR3 sequence reads: CASSSRQGFTGELFF. DNA of the CDR3: TGTGCCAGCAGTTCAAGACAGGGGTTCACCGGGGAGCTGTTTTTT. The full variable domain, with the rest looked up from reference TRBV5-4 and TRBJ2-2, is ETGVTQSPTHLIKTRGQQVTLRCSSQSGHNTVSWYQQALGQGPQFIFQYYREEENGRGNFPPRFSGLQFPNYSSELNVNALELDDSALYLCASSSRQGFTGELFFGEGSRLTVL.

The gene calls are TRBV5-5 and TRBJ2-3; D not resolved. V was cut by 2 bases and J by 0 bases, with 4 bases left in between. Germline lookup yields CDR1 SGHKS and CDR2 YYEKEE (reference sequence). The CDR3 runs to 13 residues. The CDR3 nucleotides are TGTGCCAGCAGCTTTGAGAGCACAGATACGCAGTATTTT. Protein: CASSFESTDTQYF. The entire variable domain, with the rest obtained from reference TRBV5-5 and TRBJ2-3, is as follows: DAGVTQSPTHLIKTRGQQVTLRCSPISGHKSVSWYQQVLGQGPQFIFQYYEKEERGRGNFPDRFSARQFPNYSSELNVNALLLGDSALYLCASSFESTDTQYFGPGTRLTVL.

The chain employs TRBV12-3 or TRBV12-4 and TRBJ1-2; weak D call: TRBD1 (5 bases). V was trimmed by 5 bases and J by 6 bases, leaving 7 bases between them. The CDR3 totals 11 residues. CDR3 loop: CASSRGDGYTF. The CDR3 DNA is TGTGCCAGCAGTCGGGGGGATGGCTACACCTTC.

The chain couples TRBV7-6 to TRBJ2-7, with 9 bases fitting TRBD2. CDR3 size: 14 residues. CDR1 is SGHVS, CDR2 FNYEAQ, per germline. The CDR3 region is CATGGGGMLNEQYF. Written as DNA, the CDR3 is TGTGCTACAGGCGGGGGGGGGATGCTTAACGAGCAGTACTTC.

This chain joins TRBV2 and TRBJ2-7, with 7 positions matching TRBD1. CDR1 SNHLY and CDR2 FYNNEI come from the germline V gene. The CDR3 is 13 amino acids. V shed 6 bases and J 2 bases; nucleotides not matched to a gene: 4. This chain's CDR3 is CASRSGQAYEQYF. In DNA, the CDR3 is TGTGCCAGCAGGAGCGGACAGGCCTACGAGCAGTACTTC.

This clone was counted between two and nine times. Other DNA sequences in the sample encode the same CDR3. This sequence joins TRBV7-9 and TRBJ2-5, with 10 bases that match TRBD2. The CDR3 consists of 16 residues. Germline V gene data show CDR1 as SEHNR and CDR2 as FQNEAQ (reference sequence). J lost 5 bases, V lost 5 bases, and 11 bases had no gene match. The CDR3 nucleotides read TGTGCCAGCAGCATGGGCCTAGCGGGGGTCCGGGAGACCCAGTACTTC. Its protein is CASSMGLAGVRETQYF. The variable domain in full, completed from reference TRBV7-9 and TRBJ2-5, reads DTGVSQNPRHKITKRGQNVTFRCDPISEHNRLYWYRQTLGQGPEFLTYFQNEAQLEKSRLLSDRFSAERPKGSFSTLEIQRTEQGDSAMYLCASSMGLAGVRETQYFGPGTRLLVL.

The V and J genes are TRBV6-1 and TRBJ2-1, with a possible D match to TRBD2 (5 bases). Per germline, CDR1 MNHNS and CDR2 SASEGT. Between the trimmed V and J ends, which lost 2 bases and 2 bases, there was a span of 13 bases. CDR3 length equals 16 residues. The DNA of the CDR3 is TGTGCCAGCAGTGAATTGGCGCTAGCCGCCTACAATGAGCAGTTCTTC. This encodes CASSELALAAYNEQFF.

V gene TRBV19 combines with J gene TRBJ1-2; D gene unclear. CDR1 and CDR2 from the germline V gene are LNHDA and SQIVND (reference sequence). The V gene lost 3 bases and the J gene lost 6 bases, with 11 bases spanning the gap. The CDR3 length is 13 residues. CDR3: CASSIRPGDGYTF. The CDR3 region has the DNA TGTGCCAGTAGTATTAGGCCAGGCGATGGCTACACCTTC.

The chain combines TRBV27 with TRBJ1-6; D is possibly TRBD1 (6 bases). CDR3 size: 14 residues. The germline V and J ends were trimmed by 6 bases and 2 bases, with 8 bases remaining between them. In germline, CDR1 is MNHEY, CDR2 SMNVEV (reference sequence). The CDR3 DNA follows: TGTGCCAGCAGACCAGGGGCCTATAATTCACCCCTCCACTTT. Protein: CASRPGAYNSPLHF.

V is TRBV27 and J is TRBJ1-2; 7 bases are shared with TRBD1. The CDR3 runs 14 residues. Trimming cost V 6 bases and J 7 bases; bases outside gene matches: 11. Germline CDR1 MNHEY, CDR2 SMNVEV (reference sequence). As DNA, the CDR3 is TGTGCCAGCAGCTGGACGGACAGGACTTCTGGCTACACCTTC. As protein: CASSWTDRTSGYTF.

V gene TRBV29-1 combines with J gene TRBJ2-1; D gene ambiguous. Germline V CDR1 and CDR2: SQVTM, ANQGSEA. This CDR3 has 10 amino acids. The germline V and J ends were trimmed by 7 bases and 3 bases, with 4 bases remaining between them. CDR3 sequence: CSGDYNEQFF. For the CDR3, the DNA is TGCAGCGGTGACTACAATGAGCAGTTCTTC.

The V call is TRBV19, the J call TRBJ2-7; 8 bases map to TRBD1. The V gene end was trimmed by 5 bases and the J gene end by 3 bases; junction bases not matched to a gene: 3. The CDR3 extends over 13 amino acids. Germline-derived CDR1 and CDR2 are LNHDA and SQIVND (reference sequence). Written as DNA, the CDR3 is TGTGCCAGTAGTGCAGGACAGGGCTACGAGCAGTACTTC. Amino acid sequence: CASSAGQGYEQYF.